One sample yielded the 16 T cell receptor beta chains listed below, sequenced in a study of regulatory T cells in long-lasting Graves disease (dated by TCRdb to the early 2020s). The library was prepared using multiplex PCR. Reads for this sample came from an Illumina HiSeq 4000. To build TCR beta libraries, CDR3 regions were amplified by Arm-PCR using iRepertoire HTBI primers. TCRdb passed the public sequencing reads through fastp at Q25 and MiXCR, retaining productive beta sequences. Merged by CDR3 protein, the rows form single entries marked with the most common genes and DNA. The sample includes about 370,000 distinct CDR3 sequences, with less than 20% observed a single time. The ten largest clones take up over 20% of the sample. This specimen's time point label, per the study, means: newly diagnosed GD, antithyroid drugs for less than 3 months. RNA was extracted from PBMCs in TRIzol for both TCR sequencing and RNA sequencing.

The starting material was peripheral blood mononuclear cells (PBMCs), obtained at new diagnosis, from a patient treated with antithyroid drugs. All receptors derive from a female donor with Graves disease.

This clonotype was recorded a few times. The CDR3 reads CARERDEAFF. The CDR3 nucleotides are TGTGCCAGGGAAAGGGATGAAGCTTTCTTT. The chain uses TRBV12-3 or TRBV12-4 and TRBJ1-1; D not certain. The CDR3 has 10 amino acids. Trimming removed 9 bases at V and 7 bases at J, with 9 bases between.

This clonotype has at least ten counts. The V gene is TRBV6-2 or TRBV6-3, the J gene TRBJ2-5; D possibly corresponds to TRBD1 (6 bases). The CDR3 length is 14 residues. V dropped 4 bases and J dropped 5 bases, with 14 bases sitting between them. CDR1 and CDR2 from the germline V gene are MNHEY and SVGEGT. As DNA, the CDR3 is TGTGCCAGCAGTTTGATAGACAGGAAGGAGACCCAGTACTTC. Translated: CASSLIDRKETQYF.

Comment on this clonotype: A much larger clone is a single base away; this may be a read error. This sequence joins TRBV6-2 or TRBV6-3 and TRBJ2-7; 10 positions match TRBD2. Trimming removed 11 bases from V and 3 bases from J; junction bases left unmatched: 7. CDR3 size: 13 residues. CDR1 is MNHEY, CDR2 SVGEGT, per germline. The CDR3 nucleotides are TGTGCCGGCACTGAGCGGGAGGGCTACGAGCAGTACTTC. This gives the protein CAGTEREGYEQYF.

This clonotype was detected ten times or more. This chain connects TRBV7-2 to TRBJ2-1; D gene ambiguous. V lost 3 bases, J lost 0 bases, and 12 bases lay in between. The CDR3 has 16 residues. Germline V gene sequence: CDR1 SGHTA, CDR2 FQGNSA. In nucleotides, the CDR3 is TGTGCCAGCAGCTTTTTTGGCGGAAGCTCCTACAATGAGCAGTTCTTC. It encodes CASSFFGGSSYNEQFF.

This clonotype was observed at least ten times. The chain recombines TRBV20-1 with TRBJ2-1, with a weak D call TRBD2 (5 bases). The CDR3 contains 14 residues. V was pared by 5 bases and J by 6 bases, with 17 bases between. Germline V gene data show CDR1 as DFQATT and CDR2 as SNEGSKA (reference sequence). This chain's CDR3 is CSAPAFGDVNEQFF. The CDR3 DNA sequence: TGCAGTGCTCCAGCCTTCGGGGATGTCAATGAGCAGTTCTTC.

This clonotype has a count of ten or more. The J gene is TRBJ2-3, the V gene TRBV12-3 or TRBV12-4; 9 nucleotides line up with TRBD1. Unmatched junction bases numbered 9, after V lost 4 bases and J lost 10 bases. CDR3 length: 14 amino acids. The CDR3 spells CASSYAGQGSAQYF. In DNA, the CDR3 is TGTGCCAGCAGTTATGCGGGACAGGGTAGTGCGCAGTATTTT.

This clonotype appeared many times. V and J are TRBV3-1 and TRBJ2-1, with D possibly called TRBD1 or TRBD2 (6 bases each). Looked up from germline, CDR1 is LGHDT and CDR2 is YNNKEL (reference sequence). The V end was cut by 1 base, the J end by 6 bases, with 16 bases between. The CDR3 runs 16 residues. Here the CDR3 DNA reads TGTGCCAGCAGCCAAGGATTGGGGGGCGATGTCAATGAGCAGTTCTTC. It specifies CASSQGLGGDVNEQFF.

This clonotype was seen many times. This chain uses TRBV20-1 with TRBJ2-1; 12 nucleotides agree with TRBD2. J was trimmed by 9 bases and V by 5 bases; bases with no gene match: 11. The CDR3 totals 15 residues. Per germline, CDR1 DFQATT and CDR2 SNEGSKA (reference sequence). CDR3 nucleotides: TGCAGTGCTCCTTCTAGCGGGGGGGCGGGAGGTGAGCAGTTCTTC. Its translation: CSAPSSGGAGGEQFF.

This clonotype was seen many times. Germline is not matched at one junction end, which may reflect a read error. This sequence joins TRBV5-1 and TRBJ2-1; D not certain. This CDR3 contains 12 residues. Germline loops: CDR1 SGHRS, CDR2 YFSETQ. Here the CDR3 DNA reads TGTGCCAGCAGCTTGTTCGGGAATGAGCAGTTCTTC. Translated, it gives CASSLFGNEQFF.

This rearrangement joins TRBV10-3 to TRBJ2-7; D not certain. Trimming took 6 bases from V and 4 from J, leaving 7 bases between them. The CDR3 has 11 residues. The germline gives CDR1 ENHRY, CDR2 SYGVKD. The CDR3 DNA is TGTGCCATCAGAGACATTTACGAGCAGTACTTC. Protein: CAIRDIYEQYF.

This sequence joins TRBV6-1 and TRBJ1-6; unclear D gene. The CDR3 contains 15 residues. V was clipped by 4 bases and J by 4 bases, with 11 bases between them. Germline V gene sequence: CDR1 MNHNS, CDR2 SASEGT. The DNA of the CDR3 is TGTGCCAGCAGTGGGTCGGACGCATATAATTCACCCCTCCACTTT. Translated, it gives CASSGSDAYNSPLHF.

The rearrangement joins TRBV10-2 to TRBJ1-5, with D perhaps matching TRBD1 (5 bases). The CDR3 runs 14 residues. CDR1 and CDR2 from the germline V gene are WSHSY and SAAADI. V was pared by 1 base and J by 5 bases, with 9 bases between. The chain's CDR3 is CASSEWGEDQPQHF. DNA of the CDR3: TGCGCCAGCAGTGAGTGGGGGGAGGATCAGCCCCAGCATTTT.

The chain has TRBV4-1 and TRBJ2-5; a weak D match, TRBD2 (7 bases). V lost 1 base and J 1 base, leaving 19 bases between the germline ends. The CDR3 covers 18 residues. Looked up from germline, CDR1 is MGHRA and CDR2 is YSYEKL. The CDR3 nucleotides read TGCGCCAGCAGCCAAGTTGGGCTGGGGGGGCTGGTCCAAGAGACCCAGTACTTC. Its protein is CASSQVGLGGLVQETQYF.

The gene calls are TRBV7-3 and TRBJ2-7; 12 nucleotides align to TRBD2. Per the germline V gene, CDR1 is SGHTA and CDR2 is FQGTGA. CDR3 size: 15 residues. V lost 5 bases and J lost 5; bases outside the gene matches: 7. The CDR3 nucleotides are TGTGCCAGCAGCCCGCTAGCGGGAGGGCCCCACGAGCAGTACTTC. Its translation is CASSPLAGGPHEQYF.

The V gene is TRBV6-2 or TRBV6-3, the J gene TRBJ2-2, with a possible D match to TRBD1 (6 bases). The germline gives CDR1 MNHEY, CDR2 SVGEGT. The CDR3 extends over 16 amino acids. V was pared by 5 bases and J by 4 bases, with 17 bases between. CDR3 coding DNA: TGTGCCAGCAGTGTTTCCCCGACAGGCACCACCGGGGAGCTGTTTTTT. Translated: CASSVSPTGTTGELFF.

Many counts were recorded for this clonotype. V is TRBV29-1 and J is TRBJ1-2; tentative D call: TRBD1 (5 bases). This CDR3 is 16 amino acids long. V was trimmed by 5 bases and J by 2 bases, leaving 21 bases between them. The V gene's germline CDR1 is SQVTM and CDR2 ANQGSEA. CDR3 DNA sequence: TGCAGCGTTCCCTGGGGGGGGGAACATCAGAACTATGGCTACACCTTC. Its protein is CSVPWGGEHQNYGYTF.